The 22 T cell receptor beta chains presented below share a single source sample, sequenced in a study of CD4+ T cells in melanoma. Using immunoSEQ multiplex PCR, the repertoire was profiled, and TCRdb retains in-frame clones only, with some absent. This sample carries roughly 12,000 clones, about 70% of them seen once, and the ten largest clones take around 10%. The sample consisted of cells from a culture (not recorded whether cultured in vitro). These receptors all come from a human donor with melanoma.

The gene calls are TRBV6-1 and TRBJ1-5; D is unresolved. Trimming cost V 6 bases and J 2 bases, with 11 bases left between them. CDR1 and CDR2 from the germline V gene are MNHNS and SASEGT. This CDR3 comprises 14 residues. The CDR3 is CASRSRERNQPQHF. The CDR3 nucleotides read TGTGCCAGCAGATCTCGGGAACGCAATCAGCCCCAGCATTTT.

This chain connects TRBV28 to TRBJ1-5, with no clear D. This CDR3 spans 12 amino acids. V lost 8 bases and J 5 bases, leaving 10 bases between the germline ends. Germline V CDR1 and CDR2: MDHEN, SYDVKM. CDR3 sequence (DNA): TGTGCCAGCTATGAGAGAGATCAGCCCCAGCATTTT. Protein sequence: CASYERDQPQHF.

V gene TRBV7-9 combines with J gene TRBJ2-1; D is possibly TRBD2 (5 bases). CDR1 SEHNR and CDR2 FQNEAQ come from the germline V gene (reference sequence). Deletions cut 5 bases from V and 8 bases from J, with 10 bases between. The CDR3 spans 12 residues. The CDR3 DNA sequence: TGTGCCAGCAGCCTGGACTGGGATGAGCAGTTCTTC. It specifies CASSLDWDEQFF.

The chain combines TRBV2 with TRBJ2-1, with 8 positions matching TRBD2. V dropped 7 bases and J dropped 5; count of bases not matched to a gene: 10. CDR1 SNHLY and CDR2 FYNNEI come from the germline V gene. The length of the CDR3 is 15 residues. Written as DNA, the CDR3 is TGTGCCAGCACGTCGCTAGCGGGCGGTAACAATGAGCAGTTCTTC. This sequence encodes CASTSLAGGNNEQFF.

The chain employs TRBV29-1 and TRBJ2-3; no clear D. This CDR3 region has 16 residues. Trimming cost V 3 bases and J 1 base, with 17 bases left between them. Germline lookup yields CDR1 SQVTM and CDR2 ANQGSEA. CDR3 coding DNA: TGCAGCGTTGAGGGAACGATGCCTCTGGGCACAGATACGCAGTATTTT. Protein product: CSVEGTMPLGTDTQYF.

The gene calls are TRBV7-2 and TRBJ2-7; TRBD1 aligns across 8 bases. Germline lookup yields CDR1 SGHTA and CDR2 FQGNSA. The CDR3 has 13 residues. Germline trimming cut 5 bases from V and 2 bases from J; bases unmatched to any gene: 2. The DNA for the CDR3 is TGTGCCAGCAGCGTGGGACAGGCCTACGAGCAGTACTTC. Translation: CASSVGQAYEQYF.

The genes are TRBV7-9 and TRBJ2-7; D unresolved. The V and J ends lost 1 base and 2 bases respectively, with 6 bases between them. The germline CDR1 and CDR2 sequences are SEHNR and FQNEAQ (reference sequence). The CDR3 is 13 amino acids. The CDR3 nucleotides read TGTGCCAGCAGCTTAGGATCGACCTACGAGCAGTACTTC. This encodes CASSLGSTYEQYF.

This chain uses TRBV2 with TRBJ2-7, with TRBD1 matching over 7 bases. Germline V lookup: CDR1 SNHLY, CDR2 FYNNEI. V shed 7 bases, J shed 2 bases, and the junction held 14 bases outside the gene matches. The CDR3 has 16 residues. In nucleotides, the CDR3 is TGTGCCAGCATCCCCCTAGCCGGGACAGATCCCTACGAGCAGTACTTC. This encodes CASIPLAGTDPYEQYF. Looking up the rest from reference TRBV2 and TRBJ2-7 gives the full variable domain: EPEVTQTPSHQVTQMGQEVILRCVPISNHLYFYWYRQILGQKVEFLVSFYNNEISEKSEIFDDQFSVERPDGSNFTLKIRSTKLEDSAMYFCASIPLAGTDPYEQYFGPGTRLTVT.

A few counts support this clone. This chain links TRBV27 with TRBJ1-5, with D hard to call. The V and J ends lost 6 bases and 1 base respectively, with 13 bases between them. Germline V lookup: CDR1 MNHEY, CDR2 SMNVEV (reference sequence). The CDR3 sequence is 15 residues long. The chain's CDR3 is CASSNAGRSNQPQHF. In DNA form, the CDR3 reads TGTGCCAGCAGCAACGCGGGTCGCAGCAATCAGCCCCAGCATTTT.

J is TRBJ1-2 and V is TRBV5-8; tentatively, D is TRBD1 (6 bases). CDR1 and CDR2 from the germline V gene are SGHTS and YDEGEE. The ends were cut back, 1 base at V and 2 bases at J, with 15 bases in the middle. The CDR3 length is 16 residues. This CDR3 is CASSLLGGGQNYGYTF. The DNA of the CDR3 is TGTGCCAGCAGCTTGCTGGGAGGAGGACAGAACTATGGCTACACCTTC.

The rearrangement links TRBV10-3 to TRBJ1-2; the D gene is possibly TRBD1 (6 bases). Trimming shortened V by 6 bases and J by 4 bases, and 18 bases separated the two germline ends. Germline V gene lookup returns CDR1 ENHRY and CDR2 SYGVKD. The CDR3 is 15 residues long. The CDR3 reads CAIRPPQGQGYGYTF. In nucleotides, the CDR3 is TGTGCCATCAGGCCTCCACAGGGTCAGGGCTATGGCTACACCTTC.

CDR3 sequence (DNA): TGTGCCAGCCAAGACACGCGAGGACAAAACACTGAAGCTTTCTTT. Residues: CASQDTRGQNTEAFF. This chain uses TRBV19 with TRBJ1-1; D possibly corresponds to TRBD1 (5 bases). CDR1 LNHDA and CDR2 SQIVND come from the germline V gene (reference sequence). Trimming stripped 9 bases from V and 2 bases from J, with 19 bases between. This CDR3 contains 15 residues. Full variable domain (outside the CDR3, taken from reference TRBV19 and TRBJ1-1): DGGITQSPKYLFRKEGQNVTLSCEQNLNHDAMYWYRQDPGQGLRLIYYSQIVNDFQKGDIAEGYSVSREKKESFPLTVTSAQKNPTAFYLCASQDTRGQNTEAFFGQGTRLTVV.

V usage is TRBV6-6 and J usage is TRBJ1-2; 8 positions match TRBD1. V shed 6 bases and J 3 bases; nucleotides not matched to a gene: 6. CDR1 and CDR2 (germline): MNHNY, SVGAGI (reference sequence). There are 14 residues in the CDR3. The CDR3 spells CASSGTGDHYGYTF. The CDR3 region has the DNA TGTGCCAGCAGCGGGACAGGCGACCACTATGGCTACACCTTC.

The chain links TRBV2 to TRBJ1-1; unclear D gene. The CDR3 sequence is 13 residues long. From germline, CDR1 is SNHLY and CDR2 FYNNEI. Trimming shortened V by 5 bases and J by 2 bases, and 9 bases separated the two germline ends. CDR3 residues: CASSMDGNTEAFF. The CDR3 region has the DNA TGTGCCAGCAGTATGGACGGCAACACTGAAGCTTTCTTT. The full variable domain, in which reference TRBV2 and TRBJ1-1 provide the parts outside the CDR3, is EPEVTQTPSHQVTQMGQEVILRCVPISNHLYFYWYRQILGQKVEFLVSFYNNEISEKSEIFDDQFSVERPDGSNFTLKIRSTKLEDSAMYFCASSMDGNTEAFFGQGTRLTVV.

This clone showed up just a few times. The chain is built from TRBV19 and TRBJ1-1; tentative D call: TRBD1 (5 bases). Germline loops: CDR1 LNHDA, CDR2 SQIVND (reference sequence). The V end was cut by 10 bases, the J end by 0 bases, with 15 bases between. The CDR3 runs 14 residues. CDR3 sequence reads: CATTGQTMNTEAFF. The CDR3 nucleotides read TGTGCCACCACGGGGCAGACTATGAACACTGAAGCTTTCTTT.

This clone was detected a few times. V gene TRBV5-8 combines with J gene TRBJ2-7; D is unresolved. Germline CDR1 SGHTS, CDR2 YDEGEE. CDR3 size: 11 residues. V was cut by 3 bases and J by 6 bases, with 7 bases left in between. The CDR3 DNA follows: TGTGCCAGCAGCTCCGATCCCGAGCAGTACTTC. Translating it yields CASSSDPEQYF.

By share, this clone ranks as medium-sized. For the CDR3, the DNA is TGTGCCAGCAGTTTATTAAGTGGAAACACCATATATTTT. Its protein product is CASSLLSGNTIYF. The rearrangement uses TRBV27 and TRBJ1-3; no firm D call. The CDR3 sequence is 13 residues long. Germline V lookup: CDR1 MNHEY, CDR2 SMNVEV (reference sequence). Trimming left V 1 base short and J 3 bases short, with 4 bases between.

V is TRBV25-1 and J is TRBJ2-3; maybe TRBD2 (6 bases). In germline, CDR1 is MGHDK, CDR2 SYGVNS. Between the trimmed V and J ends, which lost 3 bases and 4 bases, there was a span of 11 bases. This CDR3 is built from 14 residues. The CDR3 sequence is CASSDAGRPDTQYF. The CDR3 coding sequence is TGTGCCAGCAGTGACGCGGGGAGGCCAGATACGCAGTATTTT.

The rearrangement links TRBV19 to TRBJ2-2; 13 bases map to TRBD2. Looked up from germline, CDR1 is LNHDA and CDR2 is SQIVND (reference sequence). The V gene end was trimmed by 6 bases and the J gene end by 5 bases; junction bases not matched to a gene: 6. There are 16 residues in the CDR3. The CDR3 here is CASRRTSGGPTGELFF. The CDR3, as DNA: TGTGCCAGTAGAAGGACTAGCGGGGGCCCGACCGGGGAGCTGTTTTTT.

V gene TRBV5-1 combines with J gene TRBJ1-1, with 7 bases fitting TRBD1. Germline V CDR1 and CDR2: SGHRS, YFSETQ. J lost 5 bases, V lost 0 bases, and 7 bases had no gene match. CDR3 length: 15 residues. This chain's CDR3 is CASSLATGVGTEAFF. In DNA form, the CDR3 reads TGCGCCAGCAGCTTGGCCACAGGGGTCGGGACTGAAGCTTTCTTT.

The count of this clone is one. CDR3 DNA: TGTGCCAGCACCCAGGACCAAGCCAAAAACATTCAGTACTTC. Amino acids: CASTQDQAKNIQYF. The rearrangement joins TRBV6-1 to TRBJ2-4; D uncertain. CDR3 length: 14 amino acids. CDR1 and CDR2 (germline): MNHNS, SASEGT. Trimming pared 7 bases from V and 0 bases from J, leaving 10 bases between.

The V and J genes are TRBV7-8 and TRBJ2-4; D possibly corresponds to TRBD2 (5 bases). Per the germline V gene, CDR1 is SGHVS and CDR2 is FQNEAQ. V lost 0 bases to trimming and J lost 7 bases, with 10 bases between them. CDR3 length: 14 residues. CDR3 protein: CASSLAGLGNIQYF. The CDR3 nucleotides are TGTGCCAGCAGCTTAGCAGGACTTGGGAACATTCAGTACTTC.